The 31 T cell receptor beta chains listed next were all sequenced from one sample in a study of beta chain features in type 1 diabetes. All of the isolated RNA was reverse transcribed, so expressed TCRB transcripts were sequenced. Using immunoSEQ multiplex PCR, the repertoire was profiled, and TCRdb retains in-frame clones only, with some absent. The table has more than 150,000 clones, more than 10% seen once. The material sequenced was central memory CD4+ T cells from blood. The receptors were sampled from a woman under 30 in good health.

This clone showed up just a few times. V usage is TRBV30 and J usage is TRBJ1-2, with D perhaps TRBD1 (6 bases). Trimming cost V 4 bases and J 0 bases, with 9 bases left between them. Germline CDR1 GTSNPN, CDR2 SVGIG (reference sequence). CDR3 size: 13 residues. The CDR3 sequence: CAWTRDTNYGYTF. In DNA form, the CDR3 reads TGTGCCTGGACACGGGACACTAACTATGGCTACACCTTC.

V is TRBV28 and J is TRBJ2-1; perhaps TRBD1 as D (5 bases). V was trimmed by 3 bases and J by 2 bases, leaving 14 bases between them. Germline values: CDR1 MDHEN, CDR2 SYDVKM. The CDR3 consists of 16 residues. The CDR3 DNA is TGTGCCAGCAGTTTTGGTATAACCAGGGCCTACAATGAGCAGTTCTTC. It translates to CASSFGITRAYNEQFF.

This clone was counted a few times. The rearrangement uses TRBV6-5 and TRBJ2-5; possible D gene TRBD2, 7 bases. This CDR3 is 15 amino acids long. The V end lost 7 bases, the J end lost 5 bases, and 20 bases lay between the germline ends. Germline CDR1 and CDR2: MNHEY and SVGAGI. Here the CDR3 DNA reads TGTGCCAGCACTCCCCACGGGGGGCAGGGGGAGACCCAGTACTTC. Its translation is CASTPHGGQGETQYF.

This clone occurred a few times. The chain couples TRBV5-1 to TRBJ1-1, with a tentative D call TRBD1 (5 bases). The germline CDR1 and CDR2 sequences are SGHRS and YFSETQ. With 5 bases removed from V and 3 bases from J, the gap between germline ends came to 20 bases. The CDR3 spans 16 residues. CDR3 loop: CASRQGMRPRDTEAFF. The CDR3 bases are TGCGCCAGCAGGCAGGGTATGAGGCCCAGGGACACTGAAGCTTTCTTT.

This chain uses TRBV29-1 with TRBJ2-1; the D is unclear. The germline V and J ends were trimmed by 3 bases and 0 bases, with 9 bases remaining between them. Germline-derived CDR1 and CDR2 are SQVTM and ANQGSEA. This CDR3 comprises 14 residues. The CDR3 protein is CSVDLVSSYNEQFF. The CDR3 DNA reads TGCAGCGTTGATCTGGTGAGCTCCTACAATGAGCAGTTCTTC.

This clone has a handful of counts. The chain has TRBV14 and TRBJ1-2, with 7 bases that match TRBD1. Germline-derived CDR1 and CDR2 are SGHDN and FVKESK. CDR3 length: 13 amino acids. V lost 6 bases and J lost 3; bases outside the gene matches: 4. Here the CDR3 DNA reads TGTGCCAGCAGAATACAGGGGTACTATGGCTACACCTTC. It specifies CASRIQGYYGYTF.

The chain couples TRBV4-3 to TRBJ2-2; 8 bases are shared with TRBD1. This CDR3 contains 15 residues. The V gene's germline CDR1 is LGHNA and CDR2 YSLEER. J lost 5 bases, V lost 7 bases, and 9 bases had no gene match. The CDR3 DNA reads TGCGCCAGCATGACAGGGGTGGAAAGAACCGGGGAGCTGTTTTTT. Protein product: CASMTGVERTGELFF.

Only a few counts were recorded for this clone. The V call is TRBV4-2, the J call TRBJ1-5; D gene uncertain. Germline V gene data show CDR1 as LGHNA and CDR2 as YNFKEQ. Trimming took 0 bases from V and 7 from J, leaving 13 bases between them. The CDR3 runs 15 residues. The CDR3 is CASSQENGVGQPQHF. The CDR3 bases are TGTGCCAGCAGCCAAGAAAACGGGGTAGGGCAGCCCCAGCATTTT.

This chain joins TRBV5-4 and TRBJ2-1; TRBD2 agrees at 8 bases. V lost 2 bases and J lost 8; bases outside the gene matches: 9. The germline V gene has CDR1 SGHNT and CDR2 YYREEE (reference sequence). The CDR3 totals 15 residues. CDR3 bases: TGTGCCAGCAGCTTCGCGCGGACCGGGGGGGATGAGCAGTTCTTC. Protein: CASSFARTGGDEQFF. Full variable domain (outside the CDR3, taken from reference TRBV5-4 and TRBJ2-1): ETGVTQSPTHLIKTRGQQVTLRCSSQSGHNTVSWYQQALGQGPQFIFQYYREEENGRGNFPPRFSGLQFPNYSSELNVNALELDDSALYLCASSFARTGGDEQFFGPGTRLTVL.

This clone was observed a single time. The V call is TRBV18, the J call TRBJ2-5; D unresolved. The CDR3 totals 13 residues. In germline, CDR1 is KGHSH, CDR2 LQKENI. Trimming pared 1 base from V and 0 bases from J, leaving 3 bases between. CDR3 nucleotides: TGTGCCAGCTCACCACTAGACCAAGAGACCCAGTACTTC. It is translated as CASSPLDQETQYF.

This clone came up a few times. This chain uses TRBV5-4 with TRBJ2-7; D is perhaps TRBD1 (6 bases). Trimming pared 2 bases from V and 7 bases from J, leaving 16 bases between. Germline V gene lookup returns CDR1 SGHNT and CDR2 YYREEE (reference sequence). This CDR3 comprises 14 residues. The CDR3, as DNA: TGTGCCAGCAGCTTCGTACAGGGTCGAGGGGAGCAGTACTTC. It encodes CASSFVQGRGEQYF.

This clone was seen a few times. V and J are TRBV6-1 and TRBJ2-3, with TRBD2 matching 10 bases. V was clipped by 4 bases and J by 6 bases; unmatched bases: 10. Germline V lookup: CDR1 MNHNS, CDR2 SASEGT. The CDR3 spans 16 residues. In DNA form, the CDR3 reads TGTGCCAGCAGTGGAAGACTAGCGGGTGCTTTCGATACGCAGTATTTT. Encoded protein: CASSGRLAGAFDTQYF.

As DNA, the CDR3 is TGCGCCAGCAGCCAAGCCGGCAGAGCGAATCAGCCCCAGCATTTT. This gives the protein CASSQAGRANQPQHF. The J gene is TRBJ1-5, the V gene TRBV4-1, with D hard to call. Germline values: CDR1 MGHRA, CDR2 YSYEKL. This CDR3 is 15 amino acids long. V lost 1 base and J lost 4, with 11 bases in between.

In this sample, this clone turned up a few times. A much larger clone differs from this one at a single base, so this may be a read error. The rearrangement joins TRBV6-5 to TRBJ1-1; D is ambiguous. The CDR3 contains 12 residues. The V gene lost 6 bases and the J gene lost 1 base, with 6 bases spanning the gap. Germline CDR1 MNHEY, CDR2 SVGAGI. The CDR3 region has the DNA TGTGCCAGCAGAAGAGGGAACACTGAAGCTTTCTTT. Protein product: CASRRGNTEAFF.

The chain uses TRBV18 and TRBJ1-5, with a possible D match to TRBD1 (6 bases). Germline V gives CDR1 KGHSH, CDR2 LQKENI. CDR3 length: 14 amino acids. V lost 6 bases and J 5 bases, leaving 14 bases between the germline ends. The DNA for the CDR3 is TGTGCCAGCTCGGGACGGGACAAAGATCAGCCCCAGCATTTT. This gives the protein CASSGRDKDQPQHF.

V gene TRBV5-1 combines with J gene TRBJ1-2; TRBD1 matches at 9 bases. Losses at the gene ends were 4 bases for V and 8 bases for J; bases not matched to a gene: 6. Per the germline V gene, CDR1 is SGHRS and CDR2 is YFSETQ. This CDR3 comprises 13 residues. The chain's CDR3 is CASSPGTGKGYTF. The CDR3 bases are TGCGCCAGCAGCCCTGGGACAGGGAAGGGCTACACCTTC.

This clone occurred a few times. The gene calls are TRBV11-2 and TRBJ2-5; possibly TRBD1 for D (6 bases). Trimming removed 4 bases from V and 6 bases from J, with 15 bases in between. The CDR3 is made up of 14 amino acids. From germline, CDR1 is SGHAT and CDR2 FQNNGV. DNA of the CDR3: TGTGCCAGCAGCTCAAGGGTACAGGGACAGACCCAGTACTTC. Its protein is CASSSRVQGQTQYF.

This clone was observed a few times. The chain links TRBV11-2 to TRBJ2-5, with 7 positions matching TRBD1. In germline, CDR1 is SGHAT, CDR2 FQNNGV. With V trimmed by 4 bases and J by 5 bases, 7 bases remained unmatched. This CDR3 has 14 residues. The CDR3 reads CASSSGQYGETQYF. DNA of the CDR3: TGTGCCAGCAGCTCGGGACAGTACGGGGAGACCCAGTACTTC.

The chain links TRBV2 to TRBJ1-5, with D uncertain. The CDR3 extends over 12 amino acids. V was clipped by 3 bases and J by 7 bases, with 7 bases between them. The germline gives CDR1 SNHLY, CDR2 FYNNEI. The CDR3, as DNA: TGTGCCAGCAGTGATACGGGGCAGCCCCAGCATTTT. This sequence encodes CASSDTGQPQHF.

This clone was counted a few times. J is TRBJ1-1 and V is TRBV7-9; tentative D call: TRBD1 (5 bases). Germline CDR1 and CDR2: SEHNR and FQNEAQ (reference sequence). Deletions cut 0 bases from V and 6 bases from J, with 8 bases between. The CDR3 consists of 13 residues. The CDR3 coding sequence is TGTGCCAGCAGCTTAGCGCAGGGCGCTGAAGCTTTCTTT. Protein: CASSLAQGAEAFF.

The rearrangement uses TRBV11-2 and TRBJ2-3; the D gene is possibly TRBD2 (5 bases). CDR1 and CDR2 (germline): SGHAT, FQNNGV. The CDR3 is 13 amino acids. The V gene lost 2 bases and the J gene lost 5 bases, with 8 bases spanning the gap. In DNA form, the CDR3 reads TGTGCCAGCAGCTTAACACTAGTAGATACGCAGTATTTT. It is translated as CASSLTLVDTQYF.

This clone has just a few counts. The rearrangement joins TRBV6-1 to TRBJ2-7, with D possibly TRBD1 on 5 matching bases. Germline CDR1 and CDR2: MNHNS and SASEGT. This CDR3 is 15 amino acids long. V shed 6 bases and J shed 9 bases, with 24 bases lying between them. The CDR3 reads CASRGLVGIPIGQYF. CDR3 coding DNA: TGTGCCAGCAGGGGGCTGGTAGGAATCCCTATCGGGCAGTACTTC.

The rearrangement links TRBV6-6 to TRBJ2-7; perhaps TRBD1 as D (6 bases). Germline-derived CDR1 and CDR2 are MNHNY and SVGAGI (reference sequence). The CDR3 spans 13 residues. The ends were cut back, 6 bases at V and 2 bases at J, with 11 bases in the middle. CDR3 nucleotide sequence: TGTGCCAGCAGGGATGACAGGACCTACGAGCAGTACTTC. Its translation: CASRDDRTYEQYF.

Only a few counts were recorded for this clone. Other DNA sequences from this sample encode an identical CDR3 as well. The V call is TRBV5-1, the J call TRBJ2-5; D possibly corresponds to TRBD2 (5 bases). This CDR3 contains 13 residues. Germline CDR1 SGHRS, CDR2 YFSETQ. V gave up 1 base and J gave up 5 bases, with 9 bases separating them. The CDR3 DNA is TGCGCCAGCAGCTTGACGGGAAGGGAGACCCAGTACTTC. It specifies CASSLTGRETQYF.

The V gene is TRBV30, the J gene TRBJ2-7; 10 nucleotides line up with TRBD2. This CDR3 region has 12 residues. Germline assignment: CDR1 GTSNPN and CDR2 SVGIG (reference sequence). V dropped 3 bases and J dropped 4; count of bases not matched to a gene: 0. CDR3 region: CAWRTSGYEQYF. The CDR3 nucleotides read TGTGCCTGGAGGACTAGCGGGTACGAGCAGTACTTC.

The CDR3 sequence is CSGDTNTEAFF. In DNA, the CDR3 is TGCAGCGGGGACACGAACACTGAAGCTTTCTTT. The chain recombines TRBV29-1 with TRBJ1-1; maybe TRBD1 (6 bases). This CDR3 contains 11 residues. The ends were cut back, 7 bases at V and 1 base at J, with 7 bases in the middle. The germline gives CDR1 SQVTM, CDR2 ANQGSEA. Full variable domain (remainder filled in from reference TRBV29-1 and TRBJ1-1): SAVISQKPSRDICQRGTSLTIQCQVDSQVTMMFWYRQQPGQSLTLIATANQGSEATYESGFVIDKFPISRPNLTFSTLTVSNMSPEDSSIYLCSGDTNTEAFFGQGTRLTVV.

In this sample, this clone turned up a few times. V and J are TRBV5-6 and TRBJ2-6; D is unclear. The CDR3 is made up of 15 amino acids. Between the trimmed V and J ends, which lost 1 base and 0 bases, there was a span of 5 bases. CDR1 is SGHDT, CDR2 YYEEEE, per germline. The DNA for the CDR3 is TGTGCCAGCAGCTTGCGGAGCTCTGGGGCCAACGTCCTGACTTTC. This sequence encodes CASSLRSSGANVLTF.

This clone was detected a few times. The chain joins TRBV9 to TRBJ1-3, with unresolved D. V gave up 2 bases and J gave up 4 bases, with 13 bases separating them. The CDR3 has 15 residues. Germline loops: CDR1 SGDLS, CDR2 YYNGEE. The CDR3 protein is CASSVAATAGNTIYF. DNA of the CDR3: TGTGCCAGCAGCGTGGCAGCGACGGCAGGAAACACCATATATTTT.

This clone was seen only a few times. This chain joins TRBV7-2 and TRBJ2-5, with TRBD2 matching over 8 bases. The V gene's germline CDR1 is SGHTA and CDR2 FQGNSA. The CDR3 contains 14 residues. V shed 6 bases, J shed 7 bases, and the junction held 10 bases outside the gene matches. The chain's CDR3 is CASRSGGGSGTQYF. In DNA form, the CDR3 reads TGTGCCAGCAGAAGCGGGGGAGGGAGCGGGACCCAGTACTTC.

The chain employs TRBV6-1 and TRBJ2-1, with a weak D call TRBD2 (6 bases). The CDR3 loop spans 14 amino acids. Trimming took off 1 base at V and 12 bases at J, with 16 bases between the two ends. Germline V gives CDR1 MNHNS, CDR2 SASEGT. For the CDR3, the DNA is TGTGCCAGCAGTGAAGGGTCGGGGGACGGTCGGCAGTTCTTC. It specifies CASSEGSGDGRQFF.

This clone occurred a few times. J is TRBJ1-5 and V is TRBV5-1; TRBD1 aligns across 8 bases. Germline-derived CDR1 and CDR2 are SGHRS and YFSETQ. The CDR3 consists of 15 residues. V gave up 6 bases and J gave up 3 bases; unmatched junction bases: 8. As DNA, the CDR3 is TGCGCCAGCAAATTGAGGACAGGGAACAATCAGCCCCAGCATTTT. Protein: CASKLRTGNNQPQHF.